These 5 T cell receptor beta chains were all obtained from the same sample, sequenced in a study of blood T cell repertoires in COVID-19. Sequencing was performed with immunoSEQ multiplex PCR; in TCRdb, only in-frame clones are kept and a portion is missing. The sample carries roughly 14,000 clones, 85% to 90% recorded once. The sequencing sample was made of peripheral blood. The receptors were sampled from a man over 45 with active COVID-19.

The rearrangement uses TRBV11-3 and TRBJ2-7; TRBD2 matches at 7 bases. Trimming cost V 3 bases and J 2 bases; bases outside gene matches: 1. Germline values: CDR1 SGHNT, CDR2 YENEEA. CDR3 size: 13 residues. The CDR3 loop is CASSFGTTYEQYF. The CDR3 DNA is TGTGCCAGCAGCTTCGGGACTACCTACGAGCAGTACTTC.

This clone was observed once. At one end, the junction sequence differs from germline, possibly due to a read error. The chain uses TRBV7-7 and TRBJ1-1; D remains ambiguous. Germline V CDR1 and CDR2: SSHAT, FNYEAQ (reference sequence). The CDR3 has 13 amino acids. The CDR3 loop is CASSLSENTEAFF. Here the CDR3 DNA reads TGTGCTAGCAGCTTGAGTGAGAACACTGAAGCTTTCTTT.

The chain links TRBV18 to TRBJ2-7; 8 bases fit TRBD2. V lost 1 base to trimming and J lost 7 bases; unmatched junction nucleotides: 6. Germline V CDR1 and CDR2: KGHSH, LQKENI. This CDR3 has 14 residues. DNA for the CDR3: TGTGCCAGCTCACCACTGAGCGGGAGTCAAGAGCAGTACTTC. Its protein product is CASSPLSGSQEQYF.

This clone is a singleton in its sample. The chain employs TRBV5-6 and TRBJ2-2; D remains ambiguous. The CDR3 runs 13 residues. Germline values: CDR1 SGHDT, CDR2 YYEEEE. Trimming shortened V by 1 base and J by 2 bases, and 3 bases separated the two germline ends. The CDR3 protein is CASSLLNTGELFF. CDR3 nucleotides: TGTGCCAGCAGCTTGCTCAACACCGGGGAGCTGTTTTTT.

Written as DNA, the CDR3 is TGCGCCAGCAGTCCGGGTGCGTGGTATGGCTACACCTTC. It translates to CASSPGAWYGYTF. This chain joins TRBV10-1 and TRBJ1-2; D unresolved. Germline loops: CDR1 WNHNN, CDR2 SYGVQD (reference sequence). V lost 5 bases to trimming and J lost 5 bases, with 12 bases between them. This CDR3 has 13 residues.